Listed below are T cell receptor beta chains from one sample, sequenced in a study of shared clonotypes between healthy human individuals. Sequencing was performed with immunoSEQ multiplex PCR; in TCRdb, only in-frame clones are kept and a portion is missing. The sample contains 950,000 to 1,300,000 clones, 70% to 80% of which appear only once. The sequencing sample was made of memory CD4+ T cells sorted from blood. The receptors here all came from a man younger than 35 in good health. CDR3s leave out the opening cysteine and the closing phenylalanine or tryptophan.

v_call: TRBV4-1; cdr3_aa: ASSQDVRGYEQY
v_call: TRBV6-6; cdr3_aa: ASSTPWGDEQY
v_call: TRBV7-8; cdr3_aa: ASSPSGTGGYEQY
v_call: TRBV7-9; cdr3_aa: ASSLTGVQGSPLH
v_call: TRBV2; cdr3_aa: ASSEALGVPGYT
v_call: TRBV5-1; cdr3_aa: ASSLTGTALASGNTIY
v_call: TRBV11-3; cdr3_aa: ASSLGGSGEQY
v_call: TRBV5-8; cdr3_aa: ASSSNRAEY
v_call: TRBV4-3; cdr3_aa: ASSQVLGLADGELF
v_call: TRBV6-1; cdr3_aa: ASSEQGTGELF
v_call: TRBV18; cdr3_aa: ASSPDFDSNQPQH
v_call: TRBV7-9; cdr3_aa: ASSFPGSSYEQY
v_call: TRBV6-1; cdr3_aa: ASNRQDYEQY
v_call: TRBV7-2; cdr3_aa: ASTGDRNQPQH
v_call: TRBV2; cdr3_aa: ASIQDISYNSPLH
v_call: TRBV27; cdr3_aa: ASSVAGGTTGELF
v_call: TRBV27; cdr3_aa: ASSSLSQGNNSPLH
v_call: TRBV5-5; cdr3_aa: ASSLEGVGEQY
v_call: TRBV5-4; cdr3_aa: ASSLKAGGNAVYNEQF
v_call: TRBV5-4; cdr3_aa: ASSLTPQETQY
v_call: TRBV5-1; cdr3_aa: ASSLEGRALNEKLF
v_call: TRBV20-1; cdr3_aa: SASSEETQY
v_call: TRBV4-1; cdr3_aa: ASRGVGNEKLF
v_call: TRBV5-6; cdr3_aa: ASSLGSRKETQY
v_call: TRBV19; cdr3_aa: ASAGDGKETQY
v_call: TRBV4-3; cdr3_aa: ASSHLGGAGANVLT
v_call: TRBV5-1; cdr3_aa: ASSSGQSRT
v_call: TRBV4-1; cdr3_aa: ASSQAIVSGKETQY
v_call: TRBV21-1; cdr3_aa: ASSRKHRGSSNQPQH
v_call: TRBV27; cdr3_aa: ASSLRARLAGGDEQF
v_call: TRBV28; cdr3_aa: ASSSPTAMGYT
v_call: TRBV7-2; cdr3_aa: ASSLAQKPNTEAF
v_call: TRBV4-1; cdr3_aa: ASSLPGQGYNEQF
v_call: TRBV28; cdr3_aa: ASSAGGEGGSYGYT
v_call: TRBV4-2; cdr3_aa: ASSQEGSGETQY
v_call: TRBV19; cdr3_aa: ASSTQWGNQPQH
v_call: TRBV30; cdr3_aa: AWSRRTSDYNEQF
v_call: TRBV28; cdr3_aa: ASQKGVYEQY
v_call: TRBV7-9; cdr3_aa: ASSLDGSLIQPQH
v_call: TRBV5-1; cdr3_aa: ASSLAPSTGIKAEAF